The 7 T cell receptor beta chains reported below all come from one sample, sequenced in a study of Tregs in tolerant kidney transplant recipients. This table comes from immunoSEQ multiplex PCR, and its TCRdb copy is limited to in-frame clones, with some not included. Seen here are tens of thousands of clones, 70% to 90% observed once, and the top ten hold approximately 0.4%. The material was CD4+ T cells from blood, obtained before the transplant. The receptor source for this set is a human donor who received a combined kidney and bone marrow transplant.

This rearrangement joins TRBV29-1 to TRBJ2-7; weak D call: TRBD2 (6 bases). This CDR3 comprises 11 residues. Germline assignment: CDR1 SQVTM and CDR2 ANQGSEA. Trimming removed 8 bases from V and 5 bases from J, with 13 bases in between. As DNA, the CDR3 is TGCAGCATCTCCCAGCGGGACGAGCAGTACTTC. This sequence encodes CSISQRDEQYF.

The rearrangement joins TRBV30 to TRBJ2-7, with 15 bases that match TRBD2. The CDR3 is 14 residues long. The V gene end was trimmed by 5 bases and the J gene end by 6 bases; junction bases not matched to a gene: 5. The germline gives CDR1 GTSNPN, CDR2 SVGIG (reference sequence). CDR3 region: CAWVGLAGGGEQYF. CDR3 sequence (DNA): TGTGCCTGGGTGGGACTAGCGGGAGGAGGCGAGCAGTACTTC.

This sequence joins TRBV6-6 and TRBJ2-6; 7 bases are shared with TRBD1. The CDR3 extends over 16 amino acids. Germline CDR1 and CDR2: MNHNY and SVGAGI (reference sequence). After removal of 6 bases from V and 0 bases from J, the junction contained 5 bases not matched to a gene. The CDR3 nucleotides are TGTGCCAGCAGCGACAGGGCACCCTCTGGGGCCAACGTCCTGACTTTC. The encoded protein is CASSDRAPSGANVLTF.

CDR3: CSVLPGVGDSSGANVLTF. CDR3 sequence (DNA): TGCAGCGTACTACCAGGGGTAGGGGATAGCTCTGGGGCCAACGTCCTGACTTTC. The rearrangement links TRBV29-1 to TRBJ2-6, with a tentative D call TRBD1 (6 bases). The germline CDR1 and CDR2 sequences are SQVTM and ANQGSEA. This CDR3 is built from 18 residues. V was cut by 6 bases and J by 0 bases, with 21 bases left in between. Looking up the rest from reference TRBV29-1 and TRBJ2-6 gives the full variable domain: SAVISQKPSRDICQRGTSLTIQCQVDSQVTMMFWYRQQPGQSLTLIATANQGSEATYESGFVIDKFPISRPNLTFSTLTVSNMSPEDSSIYLCSVLPGVGDSSGANVLTFGAGSRLTVL.

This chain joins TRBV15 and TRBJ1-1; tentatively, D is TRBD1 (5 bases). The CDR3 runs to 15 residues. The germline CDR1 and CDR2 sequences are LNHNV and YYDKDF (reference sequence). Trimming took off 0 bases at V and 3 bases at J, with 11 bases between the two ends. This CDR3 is CATSRDLGGDTEAFF. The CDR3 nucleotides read TGTGCCACCAGCAGAGATCTGGGGGGAGACACTGAAGCTTTCTTT. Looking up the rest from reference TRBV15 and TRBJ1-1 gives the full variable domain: DAMVIQNPRYQVTQFGKPVTLSCSQTLNHNVMYWYQQKSSQAPKLLFHYYDKDFNNEADTPDNFQSRRPNTSFCFLDIRSPGLGDTAMYLCATSRDLGGDTEAFFGQGTRLTVV.

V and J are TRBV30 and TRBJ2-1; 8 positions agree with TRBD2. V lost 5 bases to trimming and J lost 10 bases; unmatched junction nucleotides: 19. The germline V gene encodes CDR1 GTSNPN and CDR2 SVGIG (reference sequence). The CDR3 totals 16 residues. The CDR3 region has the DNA TGTGCCTGGGGCCCGGCTGGGGCGGGAGGCCCAAGGGAGCAGTTCTTC. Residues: CAWGPAGAGGPREQFF.

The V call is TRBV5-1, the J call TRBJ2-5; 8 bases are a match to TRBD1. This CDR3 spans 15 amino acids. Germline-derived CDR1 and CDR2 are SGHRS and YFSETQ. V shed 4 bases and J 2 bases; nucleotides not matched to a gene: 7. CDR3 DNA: TGCGCCAGCAGCACGACAGGGGCCGGACAAGAGACCCAGTACTTC. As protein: CASSTTGAGQETQYF. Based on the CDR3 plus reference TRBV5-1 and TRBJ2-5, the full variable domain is KAGVTQTPRYLIKTRGQQVTLSCSPISGHRSVSWYQQTPGQGLQFLFEYFSETQRNKGNFPGRFSGRQFSNSRSEMNVSTLELGDSALYLCASSTTGAGQETQYFGPGTRLLVL.